A selection of T cell receptor beta chains follows, all from one sample in a study of regulatory T cells in long-lasting Graves disease. TCRdb analysed the multiplex PCR reads with MiXCR anew, one entry per CDR3 protein. The sample includes hundreds of thousands of distinct CDR3 sequences, under 20% of them seen just once. These same data were also listed under a study on T cells in Graves' hyperthyroidism and ophthalmopathy.

The source material was peripheral blood mononuclear cells (PBMCs), sampled at new diagnosis, from a patient treated with antithyroid drugs. The receptors shown here come from a woman in her twenties or thirties with Graves disease. Each CDR3 is given with its conserved first and last residue. D genes are given only for firm matches. Not every row has a clone size; where given, it reads once, few, many or a size class.

CAGSRGLNTEAFF,TGTGCCGGATCCCGCGGGTTAAACACTGAAGCTTTCTTT,NA,TRBV12-3/TRBV12-4,few,TRBJ1-1
CASNDLGTRTIYF,TGTGCCAGCAACGACCTGGGGACTCGCACCATATATTTT,NA,TRBV6-1,many,TRBJ1-3
CASSFPGGPKTGELFF,TGTGCCAGCAGTTTCCCCGGGGGGCCGAAAACCGGGGAGCTGTTTTTT,NA,TRBV12-3/TRBV12-4,few,TRBJ2-2
CASTDTGAIRQADTQYF,TGTGCCAGTACAGACACCGGGGCTATACGTCAAGCCGATACGCAGTATTTT,NA,TRBV19,many,TRBJ2-3
CASTELAPAYNEQFF,TGTGCCAGCACTGAACTAGCCCCGGCCTACAATGAGCAGTTCTTC,NA,TRBV28,many,TRBJ2-1
CSARNRQGTSLYEQFF,TGCAGTGCTAGGAACAGGCAAGGGACTAGCCTCTATGAGCAGTTCTTC,TRBD2,TRBV20-1,few,TRBJ2-1
CASSHPTGGSGEQYF,TGTGCCAGCAGCCACCCTACAGGGGGCTCTGGGGAGCAGTACTTC,TRBD1,TRBV7-2,few,TRBJ2-7
CASSIQPSGLKGYTF,TGTGCCAGCAGTATACAACCGTCGGGACTTAAGGGCTACACCTTC,NA,TRBV28,many,TRBJ1-2
CASNPTGRAYEQYF,TGTGCCAGCAATCCGACAGGGAGGGCCTACGAGCAGTACTTC,NA,TRBV12-3/TRBV12-4,NA,TRBJ2-7
CASSLYGVWETQYF,TGTGCCAGCAGTTTATACGGGGTTTGGGAGACCCAGTACTTC,NA,TRBV28,many,TRBJ2-5
CASSFFTPPSGELFF,TGTGCCAGCAGCTTTTTTACCCCCCCCTCCGGGGAGCTGTTTTTT,NA,TRBV11-1,NA,TRBJ2-2
CASSRDWGPYNEQFF,TGTGCCAGCAGCCGGGACTGGGGCCCCTACAATGAGCAGTTCTTC,NA,TRBV6-1,NA,TRBJ2-1
CASRPRGNSGNTIYF,TGTGCCAGTCGGCCGAGGGGAAACTCTGGAAACACCATATATTTT,NA,TRBV5-6,NA,TRBJ1-3
CASSASDLRGTGNTIYF,TGTGCCAGCAGTGCGTCCGACTTAAGGGGGACTGGAAACACCATATATTTT,NA,TRBV6-1,once,TRBJ1-3
CASSFAAAAYTQYF,TGTGCCAGCAGTTTTGCAGCGGCCGCCTATACGCAGTATTTT,NA,TRBV28,many,TRBJ2-3
CASSGAGGLFEQYF,TGTGCCAGCAGTGGAGCGGGAGGGCTGTTCGAGCAGTACTTC,TRBD2,TRBV6-1,many,TRBJ2-7
CASSSDSQIGNTIYF,TGTGCCAGCAGTTCAGACAGTCAAATTGGAAACACCATATATTTT,NA,TRBV28,few,TRBJ1-3